This T cell receptor beta chain was documented in a study of T cell changes during pregnancy in multiple sclerosis. TCRdb's copy holds only in-frame clones and misses some; the assay was immunoSEQ multiplex PCR. The sample has about 69,000 clones, approximately 91% seen once. Per germline, CDR1 SGHDT and CDR2 YYEEEE. The CDR3 loop spans 12 amino acids. V was shortened by 4 bases and J by 4 bases, with 8 bases between the two germline ends. Specimen: peripheral blood, collected in the third trimester of pregnancy. The source of this sequence is a female donor with multiple sclerosis, enrolled in a pregnancy study. The chain links TRBV5-6 to TRBJ1-2, with TRBD1 as a possible D gene (5 bases). This CDR3 reads CASSDDSYGYTF. CDR3 DNA: TGTGCCAGCAGCGATGACAGCTATGGCTACACCTTC.